This T cell receptor beta chain appears in the sequencing data of a study of Graves' ophthalmopathy and Graves' hyperthyroidism. Beta-chain TCR CDR3 regions were amplified from RNA transcripts. HTBI-primed first-round RT-PCR preceded second-round multiplex PCR. Each CDR3 protein gets one entry after TCRdb re-called the multiplex PCR reads with MiXCR. The data show around 600,000 distinct CDR3 sequences, 35% to 45% seen once. A remark on this clonotype: Its antigen is not identified.

The CDR3 totals 14 residues. Germline V gene data show CDR1 as SGHTA and CDR2 as FQGNSA. With 4 bases clipped from V and 9 bases from J, the junction kept 5 bases outside the gene matches. Study findings and constraints: Blood repertoires reportedly contained most expanded thyroid clonotypes above 0.001 frequency.

The V and J genes are TRBV7-2 and TRBJ1-6; 8 bases are shared with TRBD1. The receptor was isolated from an adult man with Graves' ophthalmopathy. Sequencing used peripheral blood. The CDR3 sequence: CASSYRTGLSPLHF. CDR3 sequence (DNA): TGTGCCAGCAGCTACAGGACAGGGCTTTCACCCCTCCACTTT. Full variable domain (rest looked up from reference TRBV7-2 and TRBJ1-6): GAGVSQSPSNKVTEKGKDVELRCDPISGHTALYWYRQSLGQGLEFLIYFQGNSAPDKSGLPSDRFSAERTGGSVSTLTIQRTQQEDSAVYLCASSYRTGLSPLHFGNGTRLTVT.